The 27 T cell receptor beta chains presented below share a single source sample, sequenced in a study of memory CD4+ T cells and cytomegalovirus serostatus. The sort gate was single viable CD3+CD4+CD8-CD45RO+ cells for memory CD4+ T cells. The data were produced by immunoSEQ multiplex PCR, yet TCRdb's version contains in-frame clones alone and is incomplete. The sample lists over 45,000 clones, over 80% occurring once. Sequencing used memory CD4+ T cells from blood. These receptors were taken from an adult in good health and CMV-seronegative.

In the case of this clone: A junction end diverges from the germline sequence, so it may reflect a read error. The CDR3 loop is CASSSSPSYYNEQFF. The CDR3 nucleotides read TGTGCCAGCAGCTCGAGCCCTAGCTACTACAATGAACAGTTCTTC. V is TRBV7-3 and J is TRBJ2-1; weak D call: TRBD2 (5 bases). Germline V gene data show CDR1 as SGHTA and CDR2 as FQGTGA. This CDR3 contains 15 residues. Drawing the rest from reference TRBV7-3 and TRBJ2-1, the complete variable domain is GAGVSQTPSNKVTEKGKYVELRCDPISGHTALYWYRQSLGQGPEFLIYFQGTGAADDSGLPNDRFFAVRPEGSVSTLKIQRTERGDSAVYLCASSSSPSYYNEQFFGPGTRLTVL.

The chain uses TRBV29-1 and TRBJ1-2; the D gene is possibly TRBD1 (6 bases). In germline, CDR1 is SQVTM, CDR2 ANQGSEA. The CDR3 is made up of 12 amino acids. V was cut by 0 bases and J by 8 bases, with 10 bases left in between. The CDR3, as DNA: TGCAGCGTTGAAGAAGGGGGAGGAGGCTACACCTTC. Protein: CSVEEGGGGYTF.

This clone has only one observation. The chain joins TRBV19 to TRBJ1-6, with D hard to call. Germline CDR1 and CDR2: LNHDA and SQIVND (reference sequence). This CDR3 contains 14 residues. Trimming took 5 bases from V and 11 from J, leaving 16 bases between them. The CDR3 loop reads CASSSSSGRTPLHF. CDR3 bases: TGTGCCAGTAGTTCGTCCTCGGGTAGGACACCCCTCCACTTT.

The chain has TRBV18 and TRBJ1-1; D may be TRBD1 (5 bases). V dropped 2 bases and J dropped 3 bases, with 13 bases sitting between them. Germline V gene sequence: CDR1 KGHSH, CDR2 LQKENI. CDR3 length: 15 amino acids. CDR3 in amino acids: CASSPARGSDTEAFF. The DNA for the CDR3 is TGTGCCAGCTCACCAGCGAGGGGCTCCGACACTGAAGCTTTCTTT.

In this sample, this clone turned up a few times. V usage is TRBV30 and J usage is TRBJ1-2; unclear D gene. The CDR3 has 12 residues. Germline assignment: CDR1 GTSNPN and CDR2 SVGIG (reference sequence). Here the CDR3 reads CVLGLSNYGYTF. In nucleotides, the CDR3 is TGTGTACTCGGGTTATCTAACTATGGCTACACCTTC. Full variable domain (outside the CDR3, taken from reference TRBV30 and TRBJ1-2): SQTIHQWPATLVQPVGSPLSLECTVEGTSNPNLYWYRQAAGRGLQLLFYSVGIGQISSEVPQNLSASRPQDRQFILSSKKLLLSDSGFYLCVLGLSNYGYTFGSGTRLTVV.

V gene TRBV4-3 combines with J gene TRBJ1-4; tentative D call: TRBD1 (6 bases). The V end lost 4 bases, the J end lost 5 bases, and 20 bases lay between the germline ends. The CDR3 runs to 17 residues. The germline V gene encodes CDR1 LGHNA and CDR2 YSLEER. The CDR3, as DNA: TGCGCCAGCAGCCCCGAAGGGGGAGTGGATTTCAATGAAAAACTGTTTTTT. It encodes CASSPEGGVDFNEKLFF.

The CDR3 DNA reads as TGTGCCAGCAGCTTCTCTGGGACTATTAACACCGGGGAGCTGTTTTTT. Translated, it gives CASSFSGTINTGELFF. J is TRBJ2-2 and V is TRBV7-3, with 7 bases matching TRBD2. Germline lookup yields CDR1 SGHTA and CDR2 FQGTGA. Unmatched junction bases numbered 6, after V lost 3 bases and J lost 2 bases. This CDR3 is built from 16 residues.

In its sample, this clone was seen a few times. The V call is TRBV5-6, the J call TRBJ2-1; tentative D call: TRBD2 (6 bases). The CDR3 contains 15 residues. V was clipped by 4 bases and J by 0 bases, with 11 bases between them. Per the germline V gene, CDR1 is SGHDT and CDR2 is YYEEEE. The CDR3 DNA is TGTGCCAGCAGCCTCGGGGGAAGCTCCTACAATGAGCAGTTCTTC. This translates into CASSLGGSSYNEQFF.

This clone was recorded only once. CDR3 nucleotides: TGCGCCAGCAGCTTGTTCTGGCAGGAAGCCGATACGCAGTATTTT. Its protein product is CASSLFWQEADTQYF. The rearrangement links TRBV5-1 to TRBJ2-3; D gene uncertain. Trimming took 1 base from V and 6 from J, leaving 15 bases between them. From germline, CDR1 is SGHRS and CDR2 YFSETQ. This CDR3 comprises 15 residues.

The chain couples TRBV10-3 to TRBJ1-5; D not certain. The V gene's germline CDR1 is ENHRY and CDR2 SYGVKD. Trimming removed 5 bases at V and 2 bases at J, with 7 bases between. The CDR3 has 13 residues. The DNA for the CDR3 is TGTGCCATCAGTCCGGACCGCAATCAGCCCCAGCATTTT. It encodes CAISPDRNQPQHF.

The DNA of the CDR3 is TGTGCCAGCAGGGAGGGGGCGGGGGCAGGACAGCCCCAGCATTTT. The encoded protein is CASREGAGAGQPQHF. V and J are TRBV6-1 and TRBJ1-5; TRBD1 agrees at 7 bases. The CDR3 extends over 15 amino acids. Trimming cost V 6 bases and J 7 bases; bases outside gene matches: 12. Germline CDR1 MNHNS, CDR2 SASEGT.

V gene TRBV18 combines with J gene TRBJ2-3; the match to TRBD2 covers 11 bases. The V gene's germline CDR1 is KGHSH and CDR2 LQKENI. The CDR3 spans 18 residues. The J segment lost 2 bases and the V segment lost 1 base, leaving 8 bases of the junction unmatched. The CDR3 region has the DNA TGTGCCAGCTCACCACTGGGGGGACTAGCGGATATCACAGATACGCAGTATTTT. Its translation: CASSPLGGLADITDTQYF.

This chain joins TRBV6-5 and TRBJ1-1, with a weak D call TRBD1 (5 bases). Germline V lookup: CDR1 MNHEY, CDR2 SVGAGI. V was shortened by 2 bases and J by 3 bases, with 7 bases between the two germline ends. The CDR3 loop spans 13 amino acids. This CDR3 reads CASSYRDDTEAFF. CDR3 nucleotide sequence: TGTGCCAGCAGTTACCGGGACGACACTGAAGCTTTCTTT.

In DNA form, the CDR3 reads TGTGCCAGCAGCCTCAGACACGAGCAGTACTTC. Amino acids: CASSLRHEQYF. This sequence joins TRBV14 and TRBJ2-7; no clear D. This CDR3 is 11 amino acids long. Germline assignment: CDR1 SGHDN and CDR2 FVKESK. V was pared by 4 bases and J by 5 bases, with 6 bases between.

The J gene is TRBJ2-1, the V gene TRBV9; 11 bases match TRBD1. J lost 5 bases, V lost 0 bases, and 4 bases had no gene match. The CDR3 is 16 residues long. From germline, CDR1 is SGDLS and CDR2 YYNGEE. CDR3 amino acids: CASSVDPDRGHNEQFF. The CDR3 region has the DNA TGTGCCAGCAGCGTAGACCCGGACAGGGGGCACAATGAGCAGTTCTTC.

The chain couples TRBV28 to TRBJ1-6; a weak D match, TRBD1 (6 bases). CDR3 length equals 16 residues. V was shortened by 7 bases and J by 2 bases, with 15 bases between the two germline ends. Germline values: CDR1 MDHEN, CDR2 SYDVKM. The CDR3 loop is CASILGRGTYNSPLHF. The CDR3 DNA is TGTGCCAGCATCCTAGGGAGGGGGACCTATAATTCACCCCTCCACTTT.

The rearrangement uses TRBV5-6 and TRBJ2-3; 8 bases agree with TRBD2. Germline CDR1 is SGHDT and CDR2 is YYEEEE. V shed 4 bases, J shed 4 bases, and the junction held 14 bases outside the gene matches. The CDR3 is made up of 17 amino acids. In DNA form, the CDR3 reads TGTGCCAGCAGCGTTCGGGGGGGCCGTGAGTTAGCAGATACGCAGTATTTT. Encoded protein: CASSVRGGRELADTQYF.

This clone was seen a handful of times. Compared with germline, one end of the junction differs, possibly owing to a read error. The CDR3 nucleotides are TGTGCTAGCAGCTTATATCCCAATGAAAAACTGTTTTTT. Protein sequence: CASSLYPNEKLFF. The J gene is TRBJ1-4, the V gene TRBV7-7; D is uncertain. The CDR3 length is 13 residues. CDR1 is SSHAT and CDR2 is FNYEAQ in the germline V gene (reference sequence). Using reference TRBV7-7 and TRBJ1-4 for the parts outside the CDR3, the full variable domain is GAGVSQSPRYKVTKRGQDVTLRCDPISSHATLYWYQQALGQGPEFLTYFNYEAQPDKSGLPSDRFSAERPEGSISTLTIQRTEQRDSAMYRCASSLYPNEKLFFGSGTQLSVL.

V gene TRBV5-1 combines with J gene TRBJ2-3; D gene ambiguous. Germline lookup yields CDR1 SGHRS and CDR2 YFSETQ. This CDR3 is built from 16 residues. Trimming cost V 5 bases and J 2 bases, with 18 bases left between them. The CDR3 DNA follows: TGCGCCAGCAGTCTTGACTCGAACAGAGTCACAGATACGCAGTATTTT. Amino acids: CASSLDSNRVTDTQYF.

The chain combines TRBV7-2 with TRBJ1-3; 8 bases agree with TRBD1. The CDR3 is 14 amino acids. The V and J ends lost 1 base and 9 bases, in that order; junction bases with no gene match: 5. CDR1 and CDR2 from the germline V gene are SGHTA and FQGNSA. The CDR3 DNA sequence: TGTGCCAGCAGCTTAGGACAGGGGAAGACCACCATATATTTT. This encodes CASSLGQGKTTIYF.

This clone was seen a single time. The chain combines TRBV5-5 with TRBJ2-7; no firm D call. CDR1 is SGHKS and CDR2 is YYEKEE in the germline V gene (reference sequence). The CDR3 runs 14 residues. V shed 4 bases and J shed 9 bases, with 20 bases lying between them. The CDR3: CASSMWGPQAGQYF. In nucleotides, the CDR3 is TGTGCCAGCAGCATGTGGGGTCCGCAGGCTGGGCAGTACTTC.

The chain has TRBV4-2 and TRBJ2-3, with D possibly being TRBD2 (5 bases). Germline lookup yields CDR1 LGHNA and CDR2 YNFKEQ. This CDR3 has 17 residues. V was pared by 0 bases and J by 2 bases, with 15 bases between. CDR3 DNA: TGTGCCAGCAGCCAAGAAGGGAGTTCTATAGCCACAGATACGCAGTATTTT. It codes for CASSQEGSSIATDTQYF.

The gene calls are TRBV27 and TRBJ2-7; 13 nucleotides align to TRBD2. V lost 5 bases and J lost 8; bases outside the gene matches: 27. CDR1 and CDR2 (germline): MNHEY, SMNVEV (reference sequence). There are 21 residues in the CDR3. CDR3 sequence reads: CASSPKMPGTSGASVPTKQYF. CDR3 DNA: TGTGCCAGCAGTCCCAAAATGCCCGGGACTAGCGGGGCCTCCGTACCTACGAAGCAGTACTTC.

Written as DNA, the CDR3 is TGCGCCAGCAGCCCGGGGGGGCACAGGAACACTGAAGCTTTCTTT. Its translation is CASSPGGHRNTEAFF. This rearrangement joins TRBV5-1 to TRBJ1-1; D perhaps matches TRBD1 (6 bases). Germline CDR1 is SGHRS and CDR2 is YFSETQ. Trimming cost V 4 bases and J 1 base, with 14 bases left between them. The CDR3 consists of 15 residues. The full variable domain, rest sourced from reference TRBV5-1 and TRBJ1-1, is KAGVTQTPRYLIKTRGQQVTLSCSPISGHRSVSWYQQTPGQGLQFLFEYFSETQRNKGNFPGRFSGRQFSNSRSEMNVSTLELGDSALYLCASSPGGHRNTEAFFGQGTRLTVV.

The chain carries TRBV28 and TRBJ1-6, with D maybe TRBD1 (5 bases). V was cut by 4 bases and J by 18 bases, with 16 bases left in between. This CDR3 is 12 amino acids long. The V gene's germline CDR1 is MDHEN and CDR2 SYDVKM. The CDR3 region is CASSSGLKKDHF. CDR3 bases: TGTGCCAGCAGTTCGGGACTAAAAAAGGACCACTTT.

This sequence joins TRBV7-2 and TRBJ1-2, with 7 bases aligning to TRBD1. The CDR3 consists of 14 residues. CDR1 and CDR2 from the germline V gene are SGHTA and FQGNSA. V was clipped by 4 bases and J by 4 bases; unmatched bases: 6. CDR3 protein: CASSYRQGRYGYTF. In nucleotides, the CDR3 is TGTGCCAGCAGCTACAGACAGGGACGCTATGGCTACACCTTC.

This chain links TRBV25-1 with TRBJ2-7; TRBD1 matches 10 bases. The CDR3 loop spans 14 amino acids. Trimming cost V 4 bases and J 3 bases; bases outside gene matches: 3. From germline, CDR1 is MGHDK and CDR2 SYGVNS. CDR3 sequence (DNA): TGTGCCAGCAGTGGGGACAGGGGAATCTACGAGCAGTACTTC. Its translation is CASSGDRGIYEQYF.